The clone carrying this T cell receptor (beta chain) was counted between two and nine times. The entry originates in a study of T cells after yellow fever vaccination. MiXCR was run by TCRdb on the 5' RACE reads, yielding one entry per CDR3 protein. The sample holds a few hundred thousand distinct CDR3 sequences, 6.8% seen once. The source of this sequence is a man aged 18-30 years who received the YFV17D yellow fever vaccine. This sample comprised PBMCs, obtained approximately 47 days after the first yellow fever vaccination.

CDR3 DNA: TGCGCCAGCAGCCTGGCGGGACTAGCGCACACAGATACGCAGTATTTT. Protein sequence: CASSLAGLAHTDTQYF. The rearrangement links TRBV5-1 to TRBJ2-3, with TRBD2 matching over 10 bases. This CDR3 comprises 16 residues. Germline V gene lookup returns CDR1 SGHRS and CDR2 YFSETQ. The junction had 7 bases not matched to a gene; V was cut back by 4 bases and J by 2 bases.